This passage covers 4 T cell receptor beta chains from one sample sequenced in a study of response to subunit inactivated influenza vaccine. TCRdb re-called the RT-PCR reads with MiXCR, one entry per CDR3 protein. The profile shows roughly 630,000 distinct CDR3 sequences, 14% of them singletons. Sample: PBMCs from blood, taken 14 to 15 days before vaccination. The receptors shown here come from a man aged 50-60 years who received an inactivated influenza vaccine.

This clonotype was counted only a few times. The chain recombines TRBV19 with TRBJ1-5, with D perhaps TRBD1 (5 bases). Germline V CDR1 and CDR2: LNHDA, SQIVND (reference sequence). Trimming took off 4 bases at V and 0 bases at J, with 10 bases between the two ends. This CDR3 is 15 amino acids long. CDR3 loop: CASSTRGSSNQPQHF. The CDR3 DNA reads as TGTGCCAGTAGTACGCGGGGCTCTAGCAATCAGCCCCAGCATTTT.

The chain combines TRBV18 with TRBJ2-2; D unresolved. This CDR3 has 13 amino acids. Trimming shortened V by 5 bases and J by 5 bases, and 9 bases separated the two germline ends. The germline gives CDR1 KGHSH, CDR2 LQKENI. The CDR3 DNA reads as TGTGCCAGCTCAACGACGGAGACCGGGGAGCTGTTTTTT. It codes for CASSTTETGELFF.

At least ten counts were recorded for this clonotype. The chain is built from TRBV3-1 and TRBJ2-1; no firm D call. This CDR3 is built from 15 residues. Trimming pared 1 base from V and 4 bases from J, leaving 11 bases between. Looked up from germline, CDR1 is LGHDT and CDR2 is YNNKEL (reference sequence). The CDR3 nucleotides read TGTGCCAGCAGCCAAGTAAAAGGGTTATACAATGAGCAGTTCTTC. Translation: CASSQVKGLYNEQFF.

The rearrangement joins TRBV12-3 or TRBV12-4 to TRBJ1-3; no definite D call. This CDR3 is 15 amino acids long. Between the trimmed V and J ends, which lost 7 bases and 0 bases, there was a span of 13 bases. CDR3 region: CASISGPSSGNTIYF. The CDR3 coding sequence is TGTGCCAGCATTAGTGGGCCGAGCTCTGGAAACACCATATATTTT.